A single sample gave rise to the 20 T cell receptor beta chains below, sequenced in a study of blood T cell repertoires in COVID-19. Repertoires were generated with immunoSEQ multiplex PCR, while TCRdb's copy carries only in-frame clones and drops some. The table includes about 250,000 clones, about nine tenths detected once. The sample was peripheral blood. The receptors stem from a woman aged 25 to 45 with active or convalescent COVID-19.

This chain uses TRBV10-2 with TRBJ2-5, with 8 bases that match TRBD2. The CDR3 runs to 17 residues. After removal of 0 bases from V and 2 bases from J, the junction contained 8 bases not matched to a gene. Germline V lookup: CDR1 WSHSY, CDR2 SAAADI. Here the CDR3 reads CASSESIPSGGQETQYF. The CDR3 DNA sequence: TGCGCCAGCAGTGAGTCGATTCCCAGCGGGGGACAAGAGACCCAGTACTTC.

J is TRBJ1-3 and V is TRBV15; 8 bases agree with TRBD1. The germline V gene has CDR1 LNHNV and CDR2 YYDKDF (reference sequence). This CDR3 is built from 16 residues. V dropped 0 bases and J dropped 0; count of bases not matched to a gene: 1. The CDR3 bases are TGTGCCACCAGCAGAGACAGGGGGCCCTCTGGAAACACCATATATTTT. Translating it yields CATSRDRGPSGNTIYF.

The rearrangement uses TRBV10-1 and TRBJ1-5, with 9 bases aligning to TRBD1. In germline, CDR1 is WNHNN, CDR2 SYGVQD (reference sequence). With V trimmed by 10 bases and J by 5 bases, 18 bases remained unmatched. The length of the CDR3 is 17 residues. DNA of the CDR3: TGCGCCAACCAGACCTTCCGGGACAGGGAATTCGATCAGCCCCAGCATTTT. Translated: CANQTFRDREFDQPQHF.

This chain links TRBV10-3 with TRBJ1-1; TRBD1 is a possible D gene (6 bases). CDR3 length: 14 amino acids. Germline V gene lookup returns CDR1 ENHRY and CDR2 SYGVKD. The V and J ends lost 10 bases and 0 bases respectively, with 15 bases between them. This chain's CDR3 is CATTSGTLNTEAFF. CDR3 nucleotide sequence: TGTGCCACCACATCCGGGACATTGAACACTGAAGCTTTCTTT.

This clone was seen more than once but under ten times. In nucleotides, the CDR3 is TGTGCCACCAGCAGAGGCGGACAGGGGGCGAACACTGAAGCTTTCTTT. Protein product: CATSRGGQGANTEAFF. V gene TRBV15 combines with J gene TRBJ1-1; 11 bases match TRBD1. The CDR3 runs to 16 residues. CDR1 is LNHNV, CDR2 YYDKDF, per germline (reference sequence). The V and J ends lost 1 base and 1 base, in that order; junction bases with no gene match: 2.

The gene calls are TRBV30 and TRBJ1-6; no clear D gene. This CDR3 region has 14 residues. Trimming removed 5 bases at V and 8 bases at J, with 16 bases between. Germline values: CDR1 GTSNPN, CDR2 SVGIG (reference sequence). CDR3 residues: CAWASDGLDSPLHF. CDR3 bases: TGTGCCTGGGCAAGCGACGGCCTTGATTCACCCCTCCACTTT. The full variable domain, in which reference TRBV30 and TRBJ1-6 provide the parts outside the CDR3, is SQTIHQWPATLVQPVGSPLSLECTVEGTSNPNLYWYRQAAGRGLQLLFYSVGIGQISSEVPQNLSASRPQDRQFILSSKKLLLSDSGFYLCAWASDGLDSPLHFGNGTRLTVT.

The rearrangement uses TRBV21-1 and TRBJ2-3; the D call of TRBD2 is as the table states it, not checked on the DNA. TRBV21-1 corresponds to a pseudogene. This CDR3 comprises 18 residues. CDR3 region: CASSKVGTSGGPSHTQYF. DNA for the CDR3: TGTGCCAGCAGCAAAGTAGGGACTAGCGGGGGGCCGTCCCATACGCAGTATTTT.

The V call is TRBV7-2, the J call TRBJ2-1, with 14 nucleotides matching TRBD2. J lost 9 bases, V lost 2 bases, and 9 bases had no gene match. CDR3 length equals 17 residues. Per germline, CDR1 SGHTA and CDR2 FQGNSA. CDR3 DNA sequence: TGTGCCAGCAGCTTAACGCGACTAGCGGGGGGGCTAGGTGAGCAGTTCTTC. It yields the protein CASSLTRLAGGLGEQFF.

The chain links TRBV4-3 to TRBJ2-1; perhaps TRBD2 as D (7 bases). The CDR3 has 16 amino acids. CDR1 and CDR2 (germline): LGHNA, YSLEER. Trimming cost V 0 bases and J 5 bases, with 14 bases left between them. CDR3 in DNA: TGCGCCAGCAGCCAAGACCTTCGGGGGGCCAACAATGAGCAGTTCTTC. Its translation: CASSQDLRGANNEQFF.

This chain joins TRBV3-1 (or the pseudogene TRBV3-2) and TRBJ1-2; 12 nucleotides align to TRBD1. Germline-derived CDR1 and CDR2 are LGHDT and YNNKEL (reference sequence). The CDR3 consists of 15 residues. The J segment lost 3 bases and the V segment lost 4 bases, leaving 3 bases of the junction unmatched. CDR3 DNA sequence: TGTGCCAGCAGCCCGGGGACAGGGGGCGACTATGGCTACACCTTC. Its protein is CASSPGTGGDYGYTF.

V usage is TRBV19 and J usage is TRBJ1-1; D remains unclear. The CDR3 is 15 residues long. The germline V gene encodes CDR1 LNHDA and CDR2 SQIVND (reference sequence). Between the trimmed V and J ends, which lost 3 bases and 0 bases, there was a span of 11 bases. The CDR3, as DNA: TGTGCCAGTAGTATGTTAGCAGATATGAACACTGAAGCTTTCTTT. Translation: CASSMLADMNTEAFF.

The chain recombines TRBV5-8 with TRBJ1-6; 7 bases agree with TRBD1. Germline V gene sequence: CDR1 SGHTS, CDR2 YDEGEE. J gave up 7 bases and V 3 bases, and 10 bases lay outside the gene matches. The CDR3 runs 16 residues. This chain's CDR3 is CASSYRRGQGNSPLHF. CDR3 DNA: TGTGCCAGCAGCTACCGAAGGGGGCAGGGGAATTCACCCCTCCACTTT.

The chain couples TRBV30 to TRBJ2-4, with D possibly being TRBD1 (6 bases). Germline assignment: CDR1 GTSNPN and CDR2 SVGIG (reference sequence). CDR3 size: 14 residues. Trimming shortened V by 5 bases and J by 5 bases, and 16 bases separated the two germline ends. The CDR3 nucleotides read TGTGCCTGGGCCCAGGGCAGGACAGAAAACATTCAGTACTTC. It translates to CAWAQGRTENIQYF. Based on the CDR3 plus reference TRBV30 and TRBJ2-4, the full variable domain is SQTIHQWPATLVQPVGSPLSLECTVEGTSNPNLYWYRQAAGRGLQLLFYSVGIGQISSEVPQNLSASRPQDRQFILSSKKLLLSDSGFYLCAWAQGRTENIQYFGAGTRLSVL.

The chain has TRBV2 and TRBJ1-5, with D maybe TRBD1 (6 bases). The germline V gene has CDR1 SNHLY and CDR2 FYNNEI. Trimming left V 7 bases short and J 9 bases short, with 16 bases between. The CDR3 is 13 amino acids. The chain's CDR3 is CASNGQSSGPQHF. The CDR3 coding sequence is TGTGCCAGCAACGGACAGTCGAGTGGGCCCCAGCATTTT.

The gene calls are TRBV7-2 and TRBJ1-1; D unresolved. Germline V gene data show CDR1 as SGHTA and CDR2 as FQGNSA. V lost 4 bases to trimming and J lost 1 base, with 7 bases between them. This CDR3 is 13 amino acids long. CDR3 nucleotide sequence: TGTGCCAGCAGCTCTCTCCGGAACACTGAAGCTTTCTTT. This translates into CASSSLRNTEAFF.

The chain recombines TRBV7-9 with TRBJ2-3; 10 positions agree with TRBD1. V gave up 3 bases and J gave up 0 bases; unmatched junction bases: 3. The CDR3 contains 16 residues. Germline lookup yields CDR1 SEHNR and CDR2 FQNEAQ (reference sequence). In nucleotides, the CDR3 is TGTGCCAGCAGCTTGGGACAGGGGCCTAGCACAGATACGCAGTATTTT. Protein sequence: CASSLGQGPSTDTQYF.

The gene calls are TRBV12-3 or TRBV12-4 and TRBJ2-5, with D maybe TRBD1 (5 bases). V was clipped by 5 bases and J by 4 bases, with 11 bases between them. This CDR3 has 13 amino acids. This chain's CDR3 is CASSPTQGETQYF. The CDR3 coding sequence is TGTGCCAGCAGTCCCACTCAGGGAGAGACCCAGTACTTC.

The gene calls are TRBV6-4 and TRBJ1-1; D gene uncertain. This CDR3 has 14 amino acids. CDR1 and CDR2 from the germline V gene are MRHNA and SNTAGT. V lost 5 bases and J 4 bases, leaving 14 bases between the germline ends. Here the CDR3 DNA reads TGTGCCAGCAGTAGGGTTCCGGGGTCCACTGAAGCTTTCTTT. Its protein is CASSRVPGSTEAFF.

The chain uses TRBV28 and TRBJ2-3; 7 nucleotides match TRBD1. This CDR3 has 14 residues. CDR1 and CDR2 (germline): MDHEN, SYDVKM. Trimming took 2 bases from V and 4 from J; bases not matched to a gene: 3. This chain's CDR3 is CASSLNRGADTQYF. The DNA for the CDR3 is TGTGCCAGCAGTTTAAACAGGGGTGCAGATACGCAGTATTTT.

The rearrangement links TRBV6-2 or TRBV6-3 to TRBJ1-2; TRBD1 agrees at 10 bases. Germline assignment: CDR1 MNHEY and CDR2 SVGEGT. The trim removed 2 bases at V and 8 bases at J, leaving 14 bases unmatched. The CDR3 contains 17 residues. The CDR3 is CASSYHRDRGRASGYTF. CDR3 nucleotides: TGTGCCAGCAGTTACCACCGGGACAGGGGACGAGCGAGCGGCTACACCTTC.